A selection of T cell receptor beta chains follows, all from one sample in a study of graft-versus-host responses after intestinal transplantation. Here immunoSEQ multiplex PCR was the method, and the copy in TCRdb shows in-frame clones only, minus some. The data contain about 88,000 clones, approximately 90% of them singletons. No cognate antigen is known for these TCRs. The material was unstimulated CD4+ T cells sorted from spleen or lymph node cells, obtained before transplant. These receptors were obtained from a human donor who was the organ donor for an intestinal transplant. CDR3s include the opening cysteine and the closing phenylalanine or tryptophan. Each record gives: clone size, V gene, J gene, D gene, CDR3 DNA, CDR3 protein. The D gene is left open where the match is weak. Some rows mark clone size as missing; the rest say once, few, many or name a class of expanded clone.

clone_size: -
v_call: TRBV2
j_call: TRBJ1-1
d_call: TRBD1
cdr3_nt: TGTGCCAGCAGACGGGACAGGAACACTGAAGCTTTCTTT
cdr3_aa: CASRRDRNTEAFF

clone_size: -
v_call: TRBV21-1
j_call: TRBJ2-5
d_call: -
cdr3_nt: TGTGCCAGCAGCAAAGCCCTAAAGGACAGTGAAGAGACCCAGTACTTC
cdr3_aa: CASSKALKDSEETQYF

clone_size: -
v_call: TRBV11-2
j_call: TRBJ2-3
d_call: TRBD2
cdr3_nt: TGTGCCAGCAGCTTAGAAAGCGGGGGGGCAAACACAGATACGCAGTATTTT
cdr3_aa: CASSLESGGANTDTQYF

clone_size: -
v_call: TRBV4-1
j_call: TRBJ2-1
d_call: -
cdr3_nt: TGCGCCAGCAGCCCTGGTCCGAGGGCGAACCTCAATGAGCAGTTCTTC
cdr3_aa: CASSPGPRANLNEQFF

clone_size: -
v_call: TRBV7-9
j_call: TRBJ2-7
d_call: TRBD2
cdr3_nt: TGTGCCAGCAGCTTAGCGTCGGTAGCGGGGGCGTCCTACGAGCAGTACTTC
cdr3_aa: CASSLASVAGASYEQYF

clone_size: few
v_call: TRBV4-1
j_call: TRBJ2-5
d_call: -
cdr3_nt: TGCGCCAGCAGCCACAGGGGAGAGACCCAGTACTTC
cdr3_aa: CASSHRGETQYF

clone_size: -
v_call: TRBV2
j_call: TRBJ2-7
d_call: TRBD1
cdr3_nt: TGTGCCAGCAGTGAGACAGGGCGGTACGAGCAGTACTTC
cdr3_aa: CASSETGRYEQYF

clone_size: few
v_call: TRBV4-1
j_call: TRBJ1-5
d_call: -
cdr3_nt: TGCGCCAGCAGCCAAGATACCCGGAGTCTGCCCCAGCATTTT
cdr3_aa: CASSQDTRSLPQHF

clone_size: -
v_call: TRBV18
j_call: TRBJ2-4
d_call: TRBD2
cdr3_nt: TGTGCCAGCTCACCTATTAGCGGGGGGGCTTCCCCCATAGCCAAAAACATTCAGTACTTC
cdr3_aa: CASSPISGGASPIAKNIQYF

clone_size: -
v_call: TRBV28
j_call: TRBJ1-5
d_call: -
cdr3_nt: TGTGCCAGCAGTTTCGGGGGGAGCCAGCCCCAGCATTTT
cdr3_aa: CASSFGGSQPQHF

clone_size: -
v_call: TRBV29-1
j_call: TRBJ2-1
d_call: TRBD2
cdr3_nt: TGCAGCGTTGGGGGTCGGGCGGGAGCATTCAATGAGCAGTTCTTC
cdr3_aa: CSVGGRAGAFNEQFF

clone_size: -
v_call: TRBV11-3
j_call: TRBJ2-1
d_call: -
cdr3_nt: TGTGCCAGCAGCTTAGGCACATCCAGGGACAATGAGCAGTTCTTC
cdr3_aa: CASSLGTSRDNEQFF

clone_size: -
v_call: TRBV28
j_call: TRBJ2-1
d_call: TRBD2
cdr3_nt: TGTGCCAGCAGTTATGGGGGGGCGGGAGGAATCAATGAGCAGTTCTTC
cdr3_aa: CASSYGGAGGINEQFF

clone_size: -
v_call: TRBV2
j_call: TRBJ1-3
d_call: TRBD1
cdr3_nt: TGTGCCAGCAGTGAATACAGGGGTTCTGGAAACACCATATATTTT
cdr3_aa: CASSEYRGSGNTIYF

clone_size: -
v_call: TRBV12-5
j_call: TRBJ1-2
d_call: TRBD1
cdr3_nt: TGTGCTACCATTAGCAGGGGGCGAAACTATGGCTACACCTTC
cdr3_aa: CATISRGRNYGYTF

clone_size: -
v_call: TRBV2
j_call: TRBJ2-1
d_call: TRBD2
cdr3_nt: TGTGCCAGCAGAGCGACTAGCCCCTACAATGAGCAGTTCTTC
cdr3_aa: CASRATSPYNEQFF

clone_size: -
v_call: TRBV7-2
j_call: TRBJ2-3
d_call: TRBD1
cdr3_nt: TGTGCCAGCAGCTTAGTAGGACAGGGCACAGATACGCAGTATTTT
cdr3_aa: CASSLVGQGTDTQYF

clone_size: -
v_call: TRBV5-1
j_call: TRBJ1-1
d_call: TRBD1
cdr3_nt: TGCGCCAGCAGCCGAGAAGACAGGGTGGGCACTGAAGCTTTCTTT
cdr3_aa: CASSREDRVGTEAFF

clone_size: -
v_call: TRBV11-2
j_call: TRBJ1-1
d_call: -
cdr3_nt: TGTGCCAGCAGCGTCCTAAGGGAGTCGGACACTGAAGCTTTCTTT
cdr3_aa: CASSVLRESDTEAFF

clone_size: -
v_call: TRBV19
j_call: TRBJ1-3
d_call: -
cdr3_nt: TGTGCCAGCCAAACCGGGCGGAGGACCTCTGGAAACACCATATATTTT
cdr3_aa: CASQTGRRTSGNTIYF

clone_size: -
v_call: TRBV2
j_call: TRBJ1-1
d_call: -
cdr3_nt: TGTGCCAGCACCCCTAGCAGGACCTACCTCACTGAAGCTTTCTTT
cdr3_aa: CASTPSRTYLTEAFF

clone_size: -
v_call: TRBV20-1
j_call: TRBJ1-1
d_call: -
cdr3_nt: TGCAGTGCTAGCTCAATCGGGGGAGCTTTCTTT
cdr3_aa: CSASSIGGAFF

clone_size: -
v_call: TRBV5-1
j_call: TRBJ1-1
d_call: -
cdr3_nt: TGCGCCAGCAGCTTGGTCATCGGCGGGACTGAAGCTTTCTTT
cdr3_aa: CASSLVIGGTEAFF

clone_size: -
v_call: TRBV29-1
j_call: TRBJ2-1
d_call: TRBD2
cdr3_nt: TGCAGCGTCGAAGTTTTGTTTACTAGCGGGAGGGGGAATGAGCAGTTCTTC
cdr3_aa: CSVEVLFTSGRGNEQFF

clone_size: -
v_call: TRBV6-6
j_call: TRBJ2-1
d_call: TRBD1
cdr3_nt: TGTGCCAGCAGTAGTGACAGGGGGACTTACAATGAGCAGTTCTTC
cdr3_aa: CASSSDRGTYNEQFF

clone_size: -
v_call: TRBV6-1
j_call: TRBJ1-5
d_call: TRBD1
cdr3_nt: TGTGCCAGCAGTACACAGGGGGCTTATCAGCCCCAGCATTTT
cdr3_aa: CASSTQGAYQPQHF

clone_size: -
v_call: TRBV11-3
j_call: TRBJ2-6
d_call: -
cdr3_nt: TGTGCCAGCAGCTTGAGGGGGACTGGGGCCAACGTCCTGACTTTC
cdr3_aa: CASSLRGTGANVLTF

clone_size: -
v_call: TRBV7-6
j_call: TRBJ2-2
d_call: TRBD1
cdr3_nt: TGTGCCAGCAGCCAAGGACAGGCCACCGGGGAGCTGTTTTTT
cdr3_aa: CASSQGQATGELFF

clone_size: once
v_call: TRBV28
j_call: TRBJ1-5
d_call: TRBD1
cdr3_nt: TGTGCCAGCAGTTTTCCACAGGGGGGGAATCAGCCCCAGCATTTT
cdr3_aa: CASSFPQGGNQPQHF

clone_size: -
v_call: TRBV4-2
j_call: TRBJ2-7
d_call: TRBD2
cdr3_nt: TGTGCCAGCAGCCAGTCCGGGACTAGCGGGGGGTACGAGCAGTACTTC
cdr3_aa: CASSQSGTSGGYEQYF

clone_size: -
v_call: TRBV9
j_call: TRBJ1-4
d_call: TRBD1
cdr3_nt: TGTGCCAGCAGCCCGGGACAGGTTAATGAAAAACTGTTTTTT
cdr3_aa: CASSPGQVNEKLFF

clone_size: -
v_call: TRBV7-9
j_call: TRBJ1-3
d_call: TRBD1
cdr3_nt: TGTGCCAGCAGCCGGACAGGGTTAAACACCATATATTTT
cdr3_aa: CASSRTGLNTIYF

clone_size: once
v_call: TRBV5-1
j_call: TRBJ2-2
d_call: -
cdr3_nt: TGCGCCAGCAGCTTGAGAACTGGCACAGGGATCACCGGGGAGCTGTTTTTT
cdr3_aa: CASSLRTGTGITGELFF

clone_size: once
v_call: TRBV5-1
j_call: TRBJ2-5
d_call: -
cdr3_nt: TGCGCCAGCAGCTCCGGACTGCAAGAGACCCAGTACTTC
cdr3_aa: CASSSGLQETQYF

clone_size: -
v_call: TRBV7-3
j_call: TRBJ2-5
d_call: -
cdr3_nt: TGTGCCAGCAGCCAGGACAAGAACAAAGAGACCCAGTACTTC
cdr3_aa: CASSQDKNKETQYF

clone_size: -
v_call: TRBV6-1
j_call: TRBJ1-5
d_call: TRBD1
cdr3_nt: TGTGCCAGCAGTGTGACAGGGTTGGAGCCCCAGCATTTT
cdr3_aa: CASSVTGLEPQHF

clone_size: -
v_call: TRBV28
j_call: TRBJ2-5
d_call: TRBD1
cdr3_nt: TGTGCCAGCAGCTCCGGGACAGTGGCTCGATCGGTATACTTC
cdr3_aa: CASSSGTVARSVYF

clone_size: -
v_call: TRBV5-1
j_call: TRBJ2-2
d_call: -
cdr3_nt: TGCGCCAGCTTTCCTGGACAGCACAACACCGGGGAGCTGTTTTTT
cdr3_aa: CASFPGQHNTGELFF

clone_size: once
v_call: TRBV19
j_call: TRBJ1-5
d_call: -
cdr3_nt: TGTGCCAGTAGTTTTATGGGGAGTCAGCCCCAGCATTTT
cdr3_aa: CASSFMGSQPQHF

clone_size: -
v_call: TRBV29-1
j_call: TRBJ2-1
d_call: TRBD2
cdr3_nt: TGCAGCGTTGAAGGGACTAGCGGATCCTACAATGAGCAGTTCTTC
cdr3_aa: CSVEGTSGSYNEQFF

clone_size: -
v_call: TRBV2
j_call: TRBJ2-1
d_call: TRBD1
cdr3_nt: TGTGCCACCAGGGACAGGCTCGGCAATGAGCAGTTCTTC
cdr3_aa: CATRDRLGNEQFF

clone_size: -
v_call: TRBV11-2
j_call: TRBJ2-7
d_call: -
cdr3_nt: TGTGCCAGCAGCTTAGGCGGGACCTCCTACGAGCAGTACTTC
cdr3_aa: CASSLGGTSYEQYF

clone_size: -
v_call: TRBV18
j_call: TRBJ2-1
d_call: TRBD2
cdr3_nt: TGTGCCAGCTCACCCCCCGGGACTAGGTTTGGGGAGCAGTTCTTC
cdr3_aa: CASSPPGTRFGEQFF

clone_size: -
v_call: TRBV7-3
j_call: TRBJ1-1
d_call: TRBD1
cdr3_nt: TGTGCCAGCAGCCTACAGGGGGGGACTGAAGCTTTCTTT
cdr3_aa: CASSLQGGTEAFF

clone_size: -
v_call: TRBV6-1
j_call: TRBJ2-7
d_call: TRBD1
cdr3_nt: TGTGCCAGCAAAAACCCCGGGACAGTCTCCTACGAGCAGTACTTC
cdr3_aa: CASKNPGTVSYEQYF

clone_size: -
v_call: TRBV4-3
j_call: TRBJ2-7
d_call: TRBD2
cdr3_nt: TGCGCCAGCAGCCAAGGCCTAGCGGAATTCTACGAGCAGTACTTC
cdr3_aa: CASSQGLAEFYEQYF

clone_size: once
v_call: TRBV30
j_call: TRBJ2-7
d_call: -
cdr3_nt: TGTGCCTGGAGTGTACAAGGGGGCGAGCAGTACTTC
cdr3_aa: CAWSVQGGEQYF

clone_size: -
v_call: TRBV15
j_call: TRBJ1-5
d_call: -
cdr3_nt: TGTGCCACCAGCAGAGAGGGCAGGGCGGGGATTAGCAATCAGCCCCAGCATTTT
cdr3_aa: CATSREGRAGISNQPQHF